This T cell receptor beta chain was recorded in a study of early T cells in non-severe SARS-CoV-2 infection (dated by TCRdb to the early 2020s). For the wider study: Bulk RNA from unsorted whole blood was used for TCR sequencing, so alpha and beta chains could not be paired. Study-wide conclusions, independent of this receptor: VDJdb matching was skewed toward anti-spike CD8 responses, so virus-specific expansions were likely underestimated and private and CD4 specificities were missed.

Libraries were prepared through 5' RACE. Sequencing relied on a NextSeq 500. The TCR library protocol attached unique molecular identifiers to individual cDNA molecules to correct for sequencing error and PCR bias. Both TCR alpha and beta chains were sequenced, and tight co-correlation was observed between alpha and beta sequence abundances in each sample. The authors processed their data as follows. Decombinator V4 was used to annotate the V gene, J gene and CDR3 of the TCR sequences. Expanded TCRs were defined as changing significantly between any two time points under a Poisson model with p below 0.0001. Abundances of TCRs were expressed as counts per million after normalisation to the total number of TCRs sequenced in each sample. TRAV1-2 paired with TRAJ12, TRAJ20 or TRAJ33 defined MAIT TCRs, while TRAV10 paired with TRAJ18 defined iNKT TCRs. VDJdb, accessed on 1 November 2021, was searched for TCRs annotated for CMV, EBV and SARS-CoV-2, and TCRs annotated for more than one antigen were excluded. The public reads were run again by TCRdb, first through fastp at Q25 and then through MiXCR, and only productive beta chains were kept. Every entry covers one CDR3 protein and lists the most common genes and DNA from its rows. The V and J calls and clone size are TCRdb's, not the authors'. This sample is represented by around 30,000 distinct CDR3 sequences; around 5.6% of them were singletons. Approximately 7.5% of the sample is taken by the ten largest.

Via the germline V gene, CDR1 is MDHEN and CDR2 SYDVKM. The CDR3 sequence holds 14 residues, the cysteine and phenylalanine included. The CDR3 DNA has 42 bases and is translated from base 1. The V and J ends are trimmed by 2 bases and 2 bases, leaving 10 bases between them. Set within a cohort of healthcare workers in London, UK, this nested case-control study involved weekly PCR testing of nasopharyngeal swabs along with blood sampling. Healthcare workers were enrolled in the week of the UK lockdown, from 23 to 31 March 2020, and were followed every week for up to roughly 16 weeks. By sample share, this clonotype is medium-sized (0.01 to 0.1%). The clone's antigen remains unknown. One base away there is no much larger clone; base qualities are not given.

Recombination connected TRBV28 to TRBJ2-7, with the D gene too uncertain to name. The receptor was isolated from an adult who was a healthcare worker with PCR-confirmed SARS-CoV-2 infection or an uninfected control (not recorded which). The sample was whole blood. The CDR3 corresponds to CASSLVGMTYEQYF. The DNA sequence reads TGTGCCAGCAGTTTAGTGGGCATGACCTACGAGCAGTACTTC.